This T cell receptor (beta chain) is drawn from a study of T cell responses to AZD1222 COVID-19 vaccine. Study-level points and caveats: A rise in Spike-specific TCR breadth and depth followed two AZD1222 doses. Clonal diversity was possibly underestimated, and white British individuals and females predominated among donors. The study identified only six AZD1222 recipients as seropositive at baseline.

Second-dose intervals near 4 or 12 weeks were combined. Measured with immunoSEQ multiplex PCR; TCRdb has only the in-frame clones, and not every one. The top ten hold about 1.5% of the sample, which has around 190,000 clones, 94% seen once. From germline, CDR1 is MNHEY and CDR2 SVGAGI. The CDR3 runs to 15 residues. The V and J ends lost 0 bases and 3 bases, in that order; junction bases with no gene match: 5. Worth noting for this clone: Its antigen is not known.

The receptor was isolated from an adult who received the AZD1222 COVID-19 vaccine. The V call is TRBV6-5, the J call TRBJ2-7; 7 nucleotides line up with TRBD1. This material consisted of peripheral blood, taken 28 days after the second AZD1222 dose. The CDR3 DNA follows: TGTGCCAGCAGTTACTCCGGGACAGCCAGCTACGAGCAGTACTTC. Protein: CASSYSGTASYEQYF.